This TCR beta chain was sequenced for a study of T cell changes during pregnancy in multiple sclerosis. Profiled with immunoSEQ multiplex PCR; TCRdb holds only in-frame clones, not every one. This sample has tens of thousands of clones, with roughly 88% found just once. Per germline, CDR1 SGHDN and CDR2 FVKESK. The CDR3 has 17 residues. V lost 4 bases, J lost 6 bases, and 16 bases stayed unmatched. The source material was peripheral blood, sampled in the first trimester of pregnancy. The genes are TRBV14 and TRBJ1-2, with 8 nucleotides matching TRBD1. The receptor was derived from a female donor in good health, enrolled as a control in a pregnancy study. For the CDR3, the DNA is TGTGCCAGCAGCCCCCGACAGGGGCGGTCCGCCCTGAATGGCTACACCTTC. The encoded protein is CASSPRQGRSALNGYTF.